This is a list of T cell receptor beta chains from one sample in a study of PD-1 blockade in mismatch repair-deficient tumors. Libraries were prepared by immunoSEQ multiplex PCR; TCRdb keeps only in-frame clonotypes and omits some of them. This table holds several thousand clones, about 90% found once. Which antigens these TCRs recognize remains unknown. The sequences come from cells cultured in vitro, collected from a patient treated with pembrolizumab. The source is an adult with mismatch repair-deficient cancer. The CDR3 runs from the conserved cysteine through the conserved F or W. D genes are given only for firm matches. A row's size may be missing; if present it is once, few, many or a size class.

. | TRBJ1-4 | 14 | TRBD1 | TRBV29-1 | TGCAGCGTTGTAGGGGCCGGACAGGCTGAAAAACTGTTTTTT | CSVVGAGQAEKLFF
. | TRBJ2-5 | 13 | . | TRBV9 | TGTGCCAGCAGCGTAGAGCCGGGAGAGACCCAGTACTTC | CASSVEPGETQYF
. | TRBJ1-5 | 14 | TRBD1 | TRBV7-2 | TGTGCCAGCAGCAATCAGGGGGGCAATCAGCCCCAGCATTTT | CASSNQGGNQPQHF
. | TRBJ2-1 | 13 | . | TRBV6-1 | TGTGCCAGCAGTGAACTAGTCTACAATGAGCAGTTCTTC | CASSELVYNEQFF
. | TRBJ2-1 | 16 | TRBD2 | TRBV30 | TGTGCCTGGAGTAGTTGGACTAGCGGCTCCTACAATGAGCAGTTCTTC | CAWSSWTSGSYNEQFF
. | TRBJ2-7 | 17 | TRBD2 | TRBV11-3 | TGTGCCAGCAGCCTCAACCCCTCTAGCGGGATGAGCTACGAGCAGTACTTC | CASSLNPSSGMSYEQYF
. | TRBJ1-5 | 15 | TRBD1 | TRBV11-2 | TGTGCCAGCAGCGAAAAGACAGGGATCAATCAGCCCCAGCATTTT | CASSEKTGINQPQHF
. | TRBJ1-4 | 16 | . | TRBV5-3 | TGTGCCAGAAGCTCGGGAATACGGGCAACTAATGAAAAACTGTTTTTT | CARSSGIRATNEKLFF
. | TRBJ1-2 | 14 | TRBD1 | TRBV2 | TGTGCCAGCAGTGGGGGATGGACAGGGAATGGCTACACCTTC | CASSGGWTGNGYTF
large | TRBJ1-2 | 15 | . | TRBV19 | TGTGCCAGTAGTGGGGCATCACAGGTTGGCTATGGCTACACCTTC | CASSGASQVGYGYTF
. | TRBJ2-1 | 15 | TRBD2 | TRBV2 | TGTGCCAGCAGTGGGGCCCGGACTAGCAGGAATGAGCAGTTCTTC | CASSGARTSRNEQFF
. | TRBJ1-5 | 14 | . | TRBV5-1 | TGCGCCAGCAGCTTGGTGGGGGGCAATCAGCCCCAGCATTTT | CASSLVGGNQPQHF
. | TRBJ1-1 | 16 | . | TRBV19 | TGTGCCAGTAGTCCCCAAGTAGGGGGAAGGCACACTGAAGCTTTCTTT | CASSPQVGGRHTEAFF
. | TRBJ2-7 | 10 | . | TRBV6-1 | TGTGCCAGCACCTCCTACGAGCAGTACTTC | CASTSYEQYF
once | TRBJ1-3 | 19 | TRBD1 | TRBV9 | TGTGCCAGCAGCGCCCTACCCGGACAGGTAGCACACTCTGGAAACACCATATATTTT | CASSALPGQVAHSGNTIYF